The 2 T cell receptor beta chains in this list originate from one sample, sequenced in a study of blood T cell repertoires in COVID-19. Sequencing was performed with immunoSEQ multiplex PCR; in TCRdb, only in-frame clones are kept and a portion is missing. The sample lists tens of thousands of clones, approximately 80% occurring once. The sample comprised peripheral blood. These receptors all stem from a man between 25 and 39 years old with COVID-19, enrolled during active disease.

The V gene is TRBV10-1, the J gene TRBJ1-1, with D unresolved. This CDR3 spans 13 amino acids. Trimming removed 6 bases from V and 0 bases from J, with 8 bases in between. Per germline, CDR1 WNHNN and CDR2 SYGVQD (reference sequence). CDR3 in amino acids: CASSHEMNTEAFF. For the CDR3, the DNA is TGCGCCAGCAGCCACGAGATGAACACTGAAGCTTTCTTT.

J is TRBJ2-2 and V is TRBV6-6, with 8 nucleotides matching TRBD1. In germline, CDR1 is MNHNY, CDR2 SVGAGI (reference sequence). Unmatched junction bases numbered 9, after V lost 8 bases and J lost 4 bases. The CDR3 is 15 residues long. The CDR3: CASGNRDRRTGELFF. Here the CDR3 DNA reads TGTGCCAGCGGGAACCGGGACAGGCGCACCGGGGAGCTGTTTTTT.